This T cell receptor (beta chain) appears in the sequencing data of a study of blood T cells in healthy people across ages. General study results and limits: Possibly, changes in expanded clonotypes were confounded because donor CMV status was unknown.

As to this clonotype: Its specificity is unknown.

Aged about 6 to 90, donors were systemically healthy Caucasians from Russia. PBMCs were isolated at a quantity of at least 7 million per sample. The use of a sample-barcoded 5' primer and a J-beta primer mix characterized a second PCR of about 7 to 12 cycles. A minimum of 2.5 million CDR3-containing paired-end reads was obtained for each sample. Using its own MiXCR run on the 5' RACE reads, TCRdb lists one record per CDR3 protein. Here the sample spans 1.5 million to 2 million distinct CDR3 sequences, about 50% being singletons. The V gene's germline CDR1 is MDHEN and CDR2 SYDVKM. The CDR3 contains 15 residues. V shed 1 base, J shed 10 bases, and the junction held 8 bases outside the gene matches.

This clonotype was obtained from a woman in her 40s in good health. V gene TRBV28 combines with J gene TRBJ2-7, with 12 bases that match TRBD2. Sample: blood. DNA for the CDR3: TGTGCCAGCAGTTTATCTAGCGGGGGGGCCTACATCCAGTACTTC. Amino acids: CASSLSSGGAYIQYF.